The text below deals with one T cell receptor (beta chain). This is likely a read error, given that the CDR3 carries no conserved phenylalanine or tryptophan at its end. The data belong to a study of tumor and adjacent non-tumor tissue in lung cancer. The library came from three nested PCR rounds adapted from ARM-PCR protocols. Each CDR3 protein is one row after TCRdb ran MiXCR on the multiplex PCR reads. The sample includes more than 95,000 distinct CDR3 sequences, approximately 66% of them seen just once. Germline loops: CDR1 DFQATT, CDR2 SNEGSKA (reference sequence). The CDR3 covers 15 residues. The V gene end was trimmed by 5 bases and the J gene end by 2 bases; junction bases not matched to a gene: 8. No cell sorting was done before RNA was extracted from the tissue.

The sequence was obtained from a man aged 25 to 40 with non-small cell lung cancer. The specimen sequenced was lung tumor tissue. The chain uses TRBV20-1 and TRBJ2-3, with 9 bases lining up with TRBD2. In nucleotides, the CDR3 is TGCAGTGCTCGAGCGGGGGGAAGGGACACAGATACGCAGTATCTT. It codes for CSARAGGRDTDTQYL.